This entry features one T cell receptor (beta chain) sequence. Its target is not known. Time point reported: patch test 3, about 24 weeks after DPC sensitization. Treatment specified: therapeutic diphenylcyclopropenone sensitization with weekly scalp DPC. The data were obtained in a study of human T cells and chemical hapten exposure. Findings and caveats of the study: The number of TCRs over 1 in 1000 frequency stayed unchanged after DPC. Expanded TCRs created a significantly greater count of big CDR3 similarity clusters than controls did.

MiXCR was run by TCRdb on the RACE reads, yielding one entry per CDR3 protein. The table shows more than 95,000 distinct CDR3 sequences, with roughly a third occurring only once. The V gene lost 0 bases and the J gene lost 5 bases, with 10 bases spanning the gap. The length of the CDR3 is 13 residues. Germline loops: CDR1 GTSNPN, CDR2 SVGIG (reference sequence). The sample was whole blood, taken in connection with sensitization to the hapten diphenylcyclopropenone (DPC). V and J are TRBV30 and TRBJ2-5; D may be TRBD2 (7 bases). This TCR derives from a man aged 35 to 55 with alopecia areata. Some clones in this sample may be carry-over from other donors' samples. The CDR3 DNA is TGTGCCTGGAGTGTAGGGGGGGCCGAGACCCAGTACTTC. Its protein is CAWSVGGAETQYF.